Sequencing of this T cell receptor (beta chain) was carried out in a study of human T cells and chemical hapten exposure (dated by TCRdb to 2020 to 2022). The study in broad terms: For sensitization, 2% DPC in acetone was applied to a roughly 2 cm by roughly 2 cm area of upper inner arm skin. The libraries were sequenced as a pool, and the TCR yield per sample differed mostly because of small variations in library volumes within the pool. Throughout the approximately 22-week study period, patients were also given weekly therapeutic DPC doses on the scalp. In alopecia patients, the study followed how the peripheral blood TCR repertoire changed in vivo over primary and secondary sensitization to diphenylcyclopropenone (DPC), a hapten. Most of the patients in the cohort were female, and the cohort covered alopecia areata with under or over 50% scalp involvement, alopecia totalis and alopecia universalis. Patient blood was sampled pre-sensitization (week 0) and at 2, 6 and about 24 weeks after DPC sensitization. Blood for TCR sequencing was provided by twenty-nine alopecia patients at one to four time points (pre-sensitization, 2, 6 and 24 weeks). Patch testing on the upper back used Finn chambers containing 0.01% DPC, with scoring done after 6 days according to International Contact Dermatitis Research Group standards.

Library generation was performed with RACE. Instrument used: NextSeq 500. Library preparation attached unique molecular identifiers to individual cDNA molecules for quantitative, reproducible TCR counting. For every blood RNA sample, sequencing covered both the TCR alpha and TCR beta chains. The paper's data handling went like this. Samples had a median of about 96,000 TCRs, with a range from about 23,224 to 750,000. V, J and CDR3 annotation of the TCR reads was performed with the Decombinator software suite. For the PS versus PT1 abundance plots, all samples were subsampled to the same number of TCRs (28,000). TCRs were defined as expanded if absent before sensitization and observed at least eight times at the 2-week time point. TCRdb reprocessed the public reads (quality trimming at Q25 with fastp, clone calling with MiXCR) and kept in-frame beta chains. All rows with the same CDR3 protein become a single entry with the most common DNA and genes. Clone size and V and J calls follow TCRdb, not the original study. This sample comprises 180,000 or so distinct CDR3 sequences, around 30% of them detected only once. The biggest ten clones account for roughly 3% of the sample.

Broad study findings and their caveats: Repeated subsampling changed both the strength of the expansion versus patch-test correlation and the threshold at which that correlation became significant. Expanded TCRs formed significantly more large CDR3 similarity clusters than pre-sensitization or healthy control sets, consistent with antigen-driven responses. Patch test score correlated positively with the number of PT1 expanded TCRs, reaching significance at thresholds 8, 16 and 32 but not at 4. Because every patient had alopecia, a presumed autoimmune disease, the patients' immune response might differ from that of healthy individuals. DPC sensitization did not change the number of TCRs with a frequency above 1 in 1000, and there was no evidence of changes in global repertoire structure.

The germline ends are 8 bases apart after V is trimmed by 7 bases and J by 1 base. Looking up the germline V gene yields CDR1 SNHLY and CDR2 FYNNEI. The CDR3 runs 12 amino acids, cysteine and phenylalanine included. CDR3 DNA is the only sequence kept; it has 36 bases, read in frame from the first base. The time point label of this sample denotes: pre-sensitization, week 0. The sample's treatment or condition label, decoded: therapeutic diphenylcyclopropenone sensitization with weekly scalp DPC. Blood at each patch-test visit was drawn before the patch test was applied. Patients were considered eligible if aged 18 to 70, diagnosed with alopecia and deemed suitable for DPC therapy, and patients were excluded if pregnant. Unfractionated whole blood was collected in Tempus Blood RNA tubes, and total RNA was extracted from that blood. On this clonotype: It lacks a known antigen. Base qualities are missing; no much larger clone stands one base away.

The TCR sequence derives from a woman in her 30s with alopecia areata. Some clones in this sample may be carry-over from other donors' samples. The chain is encoded by TRBV2 joined to TRBJ2-7; the D gene assignment is ambiguous. Material: whole blood, obtained in connection with sensitization to the hapten diphenylcyclopropenone (DPC). The CDR3 region: CASTRESYEQYF. The nucleotides read TGTGCCAGCACTAGGGAATCCTACGAGCAGTACTTC. The full variable domain, with segments outside the CDR3 supplied by the reference TRBV2 and TRBJ2-7 proteins, appears as EPEVTQTPSHQVTQMGQEVILRCVPISNHLYFYWYRQILGQKVEFLVSFYNNEISEKSEIFDDQFSVERPDGSNFTLKIRSTKLEDSAMYFCASTRESYEQYFGPGTRLTVT.